In this sample, the clone carrying this TCR beta chain turned up many times. The antigen is undetermined. The data originate from a study of T cells in Graves' hyperthyroidism and ophthalmopathy. Whole-study findings and limits: The model forecast ophthalmopathy, anticipating it by a median about 7 months before onset. Blood also held most thyroid clonotypes expanded beyond 0.001.

The ends lost 4 bases at V and 2 bases at J; junction bases unmatched: 8. This CDR3 comprises 17 residues. Amplification yielded TCR beta CDR3 regions, with RNA transcripts as the source. TCR CDR3 regions were first amplified by RT-PCR with HTBI primers. TCRdb analysed the multiplex PCR reads with MiXCR anew, one entry per CDR3 protein. The sample has 500,000 to 600,000 distinct CDR3 sequences, approximately 49% seen once. The TCR was taken from an adult woman with Graves' disease, either hyperthyroidism or ophthalmopathy (not recorded which). Sequenced material: peripheral blood or thyroid tissue (not recorded which). This chain joins TRBV12-3 or TRBV12-4 and TRBJ2-5; 12 bases line up with TRBD2. The DNA for the CDR3 is TGTGCCAGCAGTTCCTCGACTAGCGGGAGACTACAAGAGACCCAGTACTTC. Protein: CASSSSTSGRLQETQYF.